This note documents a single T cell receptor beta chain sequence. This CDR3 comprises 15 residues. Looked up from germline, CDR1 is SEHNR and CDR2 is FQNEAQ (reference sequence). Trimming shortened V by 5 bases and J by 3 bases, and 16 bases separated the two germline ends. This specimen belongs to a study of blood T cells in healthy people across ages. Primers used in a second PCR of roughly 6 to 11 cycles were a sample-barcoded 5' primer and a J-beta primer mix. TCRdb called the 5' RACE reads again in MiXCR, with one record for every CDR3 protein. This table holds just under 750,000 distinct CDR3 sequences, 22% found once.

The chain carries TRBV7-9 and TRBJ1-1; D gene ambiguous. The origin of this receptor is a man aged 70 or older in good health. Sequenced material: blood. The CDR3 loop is CASSLGRWGHTEAFF. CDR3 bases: TGTGCCAGCAGCCTAGGTCGTTGGGGTCACACTGAAGCTTTCTTT. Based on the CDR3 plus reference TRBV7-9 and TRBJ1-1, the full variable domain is DTGVSQNPRHKITKRGQNVTFRCDPISEHNRLYWYRQTLGQGPEFLTYFQNEAQLEKSRLLSDRFSAERPKGSFSTLEIQRTEQGDSAMYLCASSLGRWGHTEAFFGQGTRLTVV.